The 17 T cell receptor beta chains presented below share a single source sample, sequenced in a study of cytomegalovirus exposure and HLA in healthy donors. Primers included in the PCR were 60 Vbeta and 13 Jbeta primers. Clones were read by immunoSEQ multiplex PCR, and TCRdb kept only the in-frame ones, dropping some. The sample includes 100,000 to 150,000 clones, over 65% seen only once; the top ten take about 1.8%. The material sequenced was PBMCs. These receptors originate from a man in his forties or fifties in good health and CMV-seronegative.

As regards this clone: Other DNA sequences of this sample code for an identical CDR3. The chain links TRBV9 to TRBJ2-5, with TRBD2 matching over 12 bases. CDR3 length equals 15 residues. V shed 0 bases and J 5 bases; nucleotides not matched to a gene: 2. Germline loops: CDR1 SGDLS, CDR2 YYNGEE. The CDR3 here is CASSVGLAGDETQYF. CDR3 coding DNA: TGTGCCAGCAGCGTAGGACTAGCGGGGGACGAGACCCAGTACTTC. Using reference TRBV9 and TRBJ2-5 for the parts outside the CDR3, the full variable domain is DSGVTQTPKHLITATGQRVTLRCSPRSGDLSVYWYQQSLDQGLQFLIQYYNGEERAKGNILERFSAQQFPDLHSELNLSSLELGDSALYFCASSVGLAGDETQYFGPGTRLLVL.

This clone was picked up one time. The chain carries TRBV5-4 and TRBJ1-2, with D possibly TRBD1 on 6 matching bases. Deletions cut 0 bases from V and 6 bases from J, with 12 bases between. The CDR3 loop spans 14 amino acids. CDR1 is SGHNT, CDR2 YYREEE, per germline (reference sequence). CDR3: CASSLEGRDNGYTF. CDR3 nucleotides: TGTGCCAGCAGCTTGGAGGGGAGGGACAATGGCTACACCTTC. The full variable domain, with the rest looked up from reference TRBV5-4 and TRBJ1-2, is ETGVTQSPTHLIKTRGQQVTLRCSSQSGHNTVSWYQQALGQGPQFIFQYYREEENGRGNFPPRFSGLQFPNYSSELNVNALELDDSALYLCASSLEGRDNGYTFGSGTRLTVV.

The V gene is TRBV6-5, the J gene TRBJ1-2; D unresolved. Per the germline V gene, CDR1 is MNHEY and CDR2 is SVGAGI. Between the trimmed V and J ends, which lost 4 bases and 8 bases, there was a span of 8 bases. The CDR3 has 11 residues. This CDR3 reads CASSSTGGYTF. Written as DNA, the CDR3 is TGTGCCAGCAGTTCCACGGGGGGCTACACCTTC.

This rearrangement joins TRBV19 to TRBJ2-2, with 8 bases lining up with TRBD2. Germline V CDR1 and CDR2: LNHDA, SQIVND (reference sequence). J lost 6 bases, V lost 3 bases, and 9 bases had no gene match. CDR3 length: 16 residues. In DNA form, the CDR3 reads TGTGCCAGTAGTATTGGGCGGGGGGTTCTGTCCGGGGAGCTGTTTTTT. Translating it yields CASSIGRGVLSGELFF.

This clone was seen only a few times. The chain combines TRBV11-1 with TRBJ2-3; TRBD2 matches 12 bases. V lost 4 bases to trimming and J lost 5 bases; unmatched junction nucleotides: 7. This CDR3 is 16 amino acids long. Germline CDR1 and CDR2: SGHAT and FQDESV (reference sequence). The CDR3 DNA reads as TGTGCCAGCAGCTCAAGGACTAGCGGGGTTCAAGATACGCAGTATTTT. The encoded protein is CASSSRTSGVQDTQYF.

CDR3 nucleotide sequence: TGTGCCAGCAGTGAACCAGAAGAAGGGGTTGAGCAGTACTTC. It is translated as CASSEPEEGVEQYF. The J gene is TRBJ2-7, the V gene TRBV2, with D perhaps TRBD1 (5 bases). V was trimmed by 2 bases and J by 7 bases, leaving 15 bases between them. This CDR3 has 14 amino acids. Germline assignment: CDR1 SNHLY and CDR2 FYNNEI.

The CDR3 region is CAISGTSGGQETQYF. The CDR3 DNA reads as TGTGCCATCAGTGGGACTAGCGGGGGGCAAGAGACCCAGTACTTC. The rearrangement joins TRBV10-3 to TRBJ2-5; the match to TRBD2 covers 14 bases. This CDR3 is 15 amino acids long. Germline lookup yields CDR1 ENHRY and CDR2 SYGVKD. With 4 bases clipped from V and 2 bases from J, the junction kept 0 bases outside the gene matches.

The chain employs TRBV28 and TRBJ1-2, with 9 bases that match TRBD1. The CDR3 sequence is 14 residues long. CDR1 is MDHEN, CDR2 SYDVKM, per germline. The trim removed 5 bases at V and 8 bases at J, leaving 9 bases unmatched. The CDR3 nucleotides read TGTGCCAGCAGTCGACTACAGGGGGCGTACGGCTACACCTTC. It yields the protein CASSRLQGAYGYTF.

This rearrangement joins TRBV11-3 to TRBJ1-1, with 8 nucleotides matching TRBD1. There are 14 residues in the CDR3. V lost 3 bases to trimming and J lost 3 bases; unmatched junction nucleotides: 3. From germline, CDR1 is SGHNT and CDR2 YENEEA. The CDR3 loop reads CASSLGQADTEAFF. CDR3 nucleotide sequence: TGTGCCAGCAGCTTGGGACAGGCCGACACTGAAGCTTTCTTT.

The V call is TRBV5-4, the J call TRBJ2-5, with 9 bases that match TRBD2. V trimming: 4 bases; J trimming: 5 bases; junction bases outside the gene matches: 12. Per the germline V gene, CDR1 is SGHNT and CDR2 is YYREEE (reference sequence). The CDR3 contains 16 residues. CDR3 nucleotide sequence: TGTGCCAGCAGCACCCTTGGCGGGGGGGGCCGGGAGACCCAGTACTTC. It is translated as CASSTLGGGGRETQYF.

The chain recombines TRBV28 with TRBJ1-2; no clear D. This CDR3 has 13 residues. V lost 2 bases to trimming and J lost 4 bases, with 8 bases between them. Per germline, CDR1 MDHEN and CDR2 SYDVKM. The CDR3: CASSLGGSYGYTF. CDR3 nucleotide sequence: TGTGCCAGCAGTTTAGGCGGATCCTATGGCTACACCTTC.

J is TRBJ2-1 and V is TRBV11-2, with a tentative D call TRBD2 (6 bases). This CDR3 comprises 13 residues. Between the trimmed V and J ends, which lost 5 bases and 5 bases, there was a span of 10 bases. From germline, CDR1 is SGHAT and CDR2 FQNNGV. CDR3 in DNA: TGTGCCAGCAGCAGGGAGGTAGACAATGAGCAGTTCTTC. Amino acids: CASSREVDNEQFF.

This chain connects TRBV7-9 to TRBJ1-6; D gene uncertain. V lost 1 base and J lost 9, with 7 bases in between. The germline V gene encodes CDR1 SEHNR and CDR2 FQNEAQ (reference sequence). CDR3 length: 13 amino acids. The CDR3 loop is CASSLGSGSPLHF. The DNA for the CDR3 is TGTGCCAGCAGCTTAGGCTCGGGTTCACCCCTCCACTTT.

Only one count was recorded for this clone. One end of the junction does not line up with germline, which may come from a read error. This chain connects TRBV4-2 to TRBJ2-5, with 11 bases aligning to TRBD2. The CDR3 spans 19 residues. Germline V CDR1 and CDR2: LGHNA, YNFKEQ. CDR3 in amino acids: CASSQGDGLAGSYQEAQYF. The CDR3 nucleotides are TGTGCCAGCAGCCAAGGGGACGGACTAGCGGGCTCCTACCAAGAGGCCCAGTACTTC.

In regard to this clone: A read error may account for a junction end that differs from germline. The CDR3 loop is CASSKTSGGVIDAQYF. The CDR3 coding sequence is TGTGCCAGTAGTAAGACTAGCGGGGGGGTAATAGATGCGCAGTATTTT. V gene TRBV19 combines with J gene TRBJ2-3; TRBD2 agrees at 14 bases. Germline V gene lookup returns CDR1 LNHDA and CDR2 SQIVND (reference sequence). The CDR3 is 16 residues long.

V usage is TRBV6-1 and J usage is TRBJ2-5; TRBD1 aligns across 8 bases. The CDR3 has 14 amino acids. Germline V gene sequence: CDR1 MNHNS, CDR2 SASEGT. V trimming: 3 bases; J trimming: 5 bases; junction bases outside the gene matches: 5. Written as DNA, the CDR3 is TGTGCCAGCAGTGAGCCAGGGGGCCGGGAGACCCAGTACTTC. Translated: CASSEPGGRETQYF.

This chain joins TRBV6-5 and TRBJ1-1, with D possibly being TRBD1 (5 bases). The CDR3 consists of 14 residues. Germline assignment: CDR1 MNHEY and CDR2 SVGAGI. V was clipped by 6 bases and J by 0 bases, with 11 bases between them. Written as DNA, the CDR3 is TGTGCCAGCAGGGGGCAGACCATGAACACTGAAGCTTTCTTT. It is translated as CASRGQTMNTEAFF.